Listed here are 27 T cell receptor beta chains from one sample, sequenced in a study of blood T cell repertoires in COVID-19. Sequencing used immunoSEQ multiplex PCR; TCRdb keeps in-frame clones, though not all of them. The sample includes about 270,000 clones, roughly nine tenths of them seen just once. The sequenced sample consisted of PBMCs or T cells enriched from blood (not recorded which). These receptors were taken from a woman between 18 and 29 years old who had recovered from COVID-19.

V and J are TRBV5-5 and TRBJ1-1; 7 bases are shared with TRBD1. The V and J ends lost 0 bases and 2 bases, in that order; junction bases with no gene match: 7. The germline V gene has CDR1 SGHKS and CDR2 YYEKEE (reference sequence). CDR3 size: 16 residues. The CDR3 bases are TGTGCCAGCAGCTTGGCAGGGGGTGGTTTTAACACTGAAGCTTTCTTT. The encoded protein is CASSLAGGGFNTEAFF.

V is TRBV19 and J is TRBJ2-5, with 12 bases identical to TRBD2. Germline V gene lookup returns CDR1 LNHDA and CDR2 SQIVND (reference sequence). J gave up 4 bases and V 2 bases, and 8 bases lay outside the gene matches. The CDR3 is 17 residues long. This chain's CDR3 is CASSILAGGPGRETQYF. CDR3 bases: TGTGCCAGTAGTATACTAGCGGGGGGGCCGGGACGAGAGACCCAGTACTTC.

A few counts support this clone. J is TRBJ2-7 and V is TRBV4-2; the match to TRBD1 covers 7 bases. The V and J ends lost 2 bases and 2 bases, in that order; junction bases with no gene match: 9. Germline values: CDR1 LGHNA, CDR2 YNFKEQ. This CDR3 is built from 16 residues. For the CDR3, the DNA is TGTGCCAGCAGCCAACCTATGGACAGGTTCCCCTACGAGCAGTACTTC. This translates into CASSQPMDRFPYEQYF.

The chain combines TRBV6-5 with TRBJ1-1; 9 bases agree with TRBD1. CDR3 length: 13 residues. The junction had 5 bases not matched to a gene; V was cut back by 6 bases and J by 6 bases. Germline loops: CDR1 MNHEY, CDR2 SVGAGI. CDR3 sequence reads: CASSDRGVSEAFF. CDR3 nucleotides: TGTGCCAGCAGCGACAGGGGGGTTTCTGAAGCTTTCTTT.

The chain links TRBV21-1 to TRBJ1-5; the table's D gene call, TRBD1, was not cross checked with the DNA. TRBV21-1 is termed a pseudogene. The CDR3 length is 17 residues. The CDR3 spells CASSKVTGGYSLQPQHF. CDR3 bases: TGTGCCAGCAGCAAAGTCACAGGGGGATATTCTTTGCAGCCCCAGCATTTT.

This clone was observed a handful of times. The chain employs TRBV24-1 and TRBJ1-2; D ambiguous. This CDR3 is built from 12 residues. Trimming took off 2 bases at V and 8 bases at J, with 8 bases between the two ends. Germline CDR1 KGHDR, CDR2 SFDVKD. CDR3 sequence (DNA): TGTGCCACCAGTGATTCGTTTATGGGCTACACCTTC. It specifies CATSDSFMGYTF.

The rearrangement joins TRBV28 to TRBJ1-5; D gene unclear. CDR3 length: 14 amino acids. V was cut by 3 bases and J by 7 bases, with 13 bases left in between. Germline values: CDR1 MDHEN, CDR2 SYDVKM. Here the CDR3 reads CASSLYHGAQPQHF. CDR3 DNA: TGTGCCAGCAGTTTGTACCATGGAGCGCAGCCCCAGCATTTT.

This chain links TRBV4-1 with TRBJ2-1; TRBD2 might be the D (5 bases). This CDR3 is 13 amino acids long. The germline gives CDR1 MGHRA, CDR2 YSYEKL. V lost 1 base and J 8 bases, leaving 9 bases between the germline ends. The CDR3 coding sequence is TGCGCCAGCAGCCAAGGACTACTGCATGAGCAGTTCTTC. The encoded protein is CASSQGLLHEQFF.

The J gene is TRBJ2-1, the V gene TRBV24-1; D is perhaps TRBD1 (6 bases). Trimming pared 4 bases from V and 9 bases from J, leaving 15 bases between. The CDR3 is 14 residues long. The germline V gene encodes CDR1 KGHDR and CDR2 SFDVKD. In DNA form, the CDR3 reads TGTGCCACCAGTGACCCTGGGACATCGGGTGAGCAGTTCTTC. Its translation is CATSDPGTSGEQFF.

The chain uses TRBV9 and TRBJ1-2, with TRBD1 matching over 7 bases. Germline lookup yields CDR1 SGDLS and CDR2 YYNGEE. V dropped 3 bases and J dropped 5; count of bases not matched to a gene: 4. The CDR3 loop spans 13 amino acids. DNA for the CDR3: TGTGCCAGCAGCGATGAGGGGGCGTATGGCTACACCTTC. This gives the protein CASSDEGAYGYTF. The entire variable domain, with the rest obtained from reference TRBV9 and TRBJ1-2, is as follows: DSGVTQTPKHLITATGQRVTLRCSPRSGDLSVYWYQQSLDQGLQFLIQYYNGEERAKGNILERFSAQQFPDLHSELNLSSLELGDSALYFCASSDEGAYGYTFGSGTRLTVV.

The CDR3 reads CASSERGGLYNEQFF. The CDR3 region has the DNA TGTGCCAGCAGTGAGAGAGGAGGTTTGTACAATGAGCAGTTCTTC. The chain employs TRBV6-1 and TRBJ2-1; a possible D gene is TRBD2 (5 bases). Trimming shortened V by 3 bases and J by 4 bases, and 13 bases separated the two germline ends. The CDR3 extends over 15 amino acids. Germline V gene data show CDR1 as MNHNS and CDR2 as SASEGT.

Worth noting for this clone: At the DNA level, this CDR3 is encoded by other sequences in the same sample as well. The chain carries TRBV19 and TRBJ2-7, with D maybe TRBD2 (6 bases). This CDR3 spans 13 amino acids. Deletions cut 3 bases from V and 1 base from J, with 7 bases between. The germline gives CDR1 LNHDA, CDR2 SQIVND (reference sequence). CDR3 residues: CASSIGGSYEQYF. The DNA for the CDR3 is TGTGCCAGTAGTATCGGGGGATCCTACGAGCAGTACTTC.

This clone was picked up one time. The chain carries TRBV2 and TRBJ2-3, with TRBD2 matching over 10 bases. The ends lost 4 bases at V and 7 bases at J; junction bases unmatched: 5. Germline CDR1 and CDR2: SNHLY and FYNNEI. CDR3 length equals 14 residues. The CDR3 region has the DNA TGTGCCAGCAGTGGCTCTAGCGGGGGAAATACGCAGTATTTT. Its protein is CASSGSSGGNTQYF.

J is TRBJ2-1 and V is TRBV6-5; 7 nucleotides match TRBD1. There are 13 residues in the CDR3. Trimming took 9 bases from V and 7 from J; bases not matched to a gene: 9. CDR1 is MNHEY and CDR2 is SVGAGI in the germline V gene. This chain's CDR3 is CASGETGKNEQFF. CDR3 bases: TGTGCCAGTGGGGAGACAGGGAAGAATGAGCAGTTCTTC.

This chain connects TRBV19 to TRBJ1-1, with D possibly TRBD1 on 5 matching bases. The CDR3 sequence is 17 residues long. Trimming pared 3 bases from V and 3 bases from J, leaving 20 bases between. Germline lookup yields CDR1 LNHDA and CDR2 SQIVND (reference sequence). CDR3 bases: TGTGCCAGTAGTATGTTGGTGGGAAGGGGAACTTACACTGAAGCTTTCTTT. Protein product: CASSMLVGRGTYTEAFF.

The chain joins TRBV6-1 to TRBJ1-1; D is ambiguous. The CDR3 contains 16 residues. Between the trimmed V and J ends, which lost 0 bases and 4 bases, there was a span of 15 bases. CDR1 and CDR2 from the germline V gene are MNHNS and SASEGT. Here the CDR3 reads CASSEAPGWIGTEAFF. For the CDR3, the DNA is TGTGCCAGCAGTGAAGCGCCGGGGTGGATTGGCACTGAAGCTTTCTTT.

A single count supports this clone. V and J are TRBV24-1 and TRBJ1-5, with 9 bases matching TRBD1. The CDR3 spans 15 residues. The V and J ends lost 4 bases and 6 bases, in that order; junction bases with no gene match: 6. Per the germline V gene, CDR1 is KGHDR and CDR2 is SFDVKD. CDR3 in amino acids: CATSERQGGGQPQHF. The DNA for the CDR3 is TGTGCCACCAGTGAAAGACAGGGGGGCGGTCAGCCCCAGCATTTT.

The V and J genes are TRBV6-5 and TRBJ1-1; TRBD1 is a possible D gene (5 bases). This CDR3 is 11 amino acids long. Looked up from germline, CDR1 is MNHEY and CDR2 is SVGAGI. The V end lost 6 bases, the J end lost 7 bases, and 9 bases lay between the germline ends. CDR3 protein: CASSRAYEAFF. CDR3 DNA sequence: TGTGCCAGCAGCAGGGCGTATGAAGCTTTCTTT.

The rearrangement links TRBV18 to TRBJ2-3, with 7 bases fitting TRBD2. This CDR3 has 17 amino acids. Trimming cost V 2 bases and J 2 bases; bases outside gene matches: 10. CDR1 is KGHSH and CDR2 is LQKENI in the germline V gene. The CDR3 DNA reads as TGTGCCAGCTCACCAAGGTCGGGCGGGAGATACACAGATACGCAGTATTTT. Translation gives CASSPRSGGRYTDTQYF.

This clone was recorded a few times. The chain couples TRBV11-2 to TRBJ1-6; no clear D. The CDR3 covers 13 residues. Germline V gives CDR1 SGHAT, CDR2 FQNNGV. The ends were cut back, 0 bases at V and 10 bases at J, with 7 bases in the middle. CDR3 bases: TGTGCCAGCAGCTTAGATCGAGGGTCACCCCTCCACTTT. Residues: CASSLDRGSPLHF.

V is TRBV16 and J is TRBJ1-2, with 9 nucleotides matching TRBD1. CDR1 and CDR2 from the germline V gene are KGHSY and FQNENV. CDR3 length: 14 residues. V lost 5 bases and J lost 4; bases outside the gene matches: 5. The DNA for the CDR3 is TGTGCCAGCAGCACCCAGACAGGGGGCTATGGCTACACCTTC. It is translated as CASSTQTGGYGYTF.

The chain employs TRBV7-2 and TRBJ2-1, with 7 bases matching TRBD1. CDR1 SGHTA and CDR2 FQGNSA come from the germline V gene. The CDR3 has 16 amino acids. With V trimmed by 5 bases and J by 6 bases, 13 bases remained unmatched. The DNA for the CDR3 is TGTGCCAGCAGCCCAGAAGGGACAGTGAATTCCAATGAGCAGTTCTTC. Amino acid sequence: CASSPEGTVNSNEQFF.

The V and J genes are TRBV19 and TRBJ1-5; 8 positions match TRBD1. Germline assignment: CDR1 LNHDA and CDR2 SQIVND (reference sequence). There are 13 residues in the CDR3. Trimming at V came to 9 bases and at J to 6 bases, leaving 7 bases not matched to a gene. CDR3 amino acids: CASGPGGFQPQHF. CDR3 nucleotides: TGTGCCAGCGGGCCAGGGGGCTTTCAGCCCCAGCATTTT.

A single count supports this clone. The V and J genes are TRBV6-5 and TRBJ2-3; D may be TRBD1 (5 bases). The germline gives CDR1 MNHEY, CDR2 SVGAGI. V dropped 3 bases and J dropped 3 bases, with 10 bases sitting between them. The CDR3 runs to 14 residues. The CDR3 DNA sequence: TGTGCCAGCAGTTATCCAGGGTTAACAGATACGCAGTATTTT. Its protein product is CASSYPGLTDTQYF.

J is TRBJ1-2 and V is TRBV5-1, with 10 bases fitting TRBD1. The CDR3 sequence is 14 residues long. After removal of 4 bases from V and 7 bases from J, the junction contained 7 bases not matched to a gene. Germline CDR1 SGHRS, CDR2 YFSETQ. CDR3 in DNA: TGCGCCAGCAGCACCGGGGACAGGGGTGGTGGCTACACCTTC. It specifies CASSTGDRGGGYTF.

The CDR3 DNA reads as TGTGCCAGCAGCTGGCGGGACGAGCAGTACTTC. It codes for CASSWRDEQYF. The chain uses TRBV5-6 and TRBJ2-7; D may be TRBD2 (5 bases). The CDR3 runs to 11 residues. Germline V CDR1 and CDR2: SGHDT, YYEEEE. Trimming shortened V by 3 bases and J by 5 bases, and 6 bases separated the two germline ends.

The chain recombines TRBV7-9 with TRBJ2-1; a weak D match, TRBD1 (5 bases). The CDR3 loop spans 15 amino acids. In germline, CDR1 is SEHNR, CDR2 FQNEAQ (reference sequence). The ends were cut back, 3 bases at V and 4 bases at J, with 13 bases in the middle. The CDR3 sequence is CASSLSRALYNEQFF. In DNA, the CDR3 is TGTGCCAGCAGCTTGAGCAGGGCTTTATACAATGAGCAGTTCTTC.